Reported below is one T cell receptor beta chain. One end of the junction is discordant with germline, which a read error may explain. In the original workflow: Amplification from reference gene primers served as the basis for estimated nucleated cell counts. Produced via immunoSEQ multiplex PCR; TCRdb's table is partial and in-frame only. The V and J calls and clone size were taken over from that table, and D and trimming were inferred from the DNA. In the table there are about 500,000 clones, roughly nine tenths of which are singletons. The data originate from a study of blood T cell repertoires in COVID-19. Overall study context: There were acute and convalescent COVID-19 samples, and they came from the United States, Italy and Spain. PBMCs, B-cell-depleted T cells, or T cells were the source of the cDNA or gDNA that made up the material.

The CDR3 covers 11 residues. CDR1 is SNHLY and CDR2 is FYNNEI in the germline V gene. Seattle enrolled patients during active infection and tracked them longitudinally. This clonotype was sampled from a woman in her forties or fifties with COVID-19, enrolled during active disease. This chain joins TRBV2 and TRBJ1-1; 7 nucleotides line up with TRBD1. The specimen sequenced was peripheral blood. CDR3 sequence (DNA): TGTGCCAGCCGGGACAGACCTGAGGCTTTCTTT. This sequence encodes CASRDRPEAFF. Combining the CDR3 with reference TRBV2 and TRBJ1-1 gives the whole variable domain EPEVTQTPSHQVTQMGQEVILRCVPISNHLYFYWYRQILGQKVEFLVSFYNNEISEKSEIFDDQFSVERPDGSNFTLKIRSTKLEDSAMYFCASRDRPEAFFGQGTRLTVV.